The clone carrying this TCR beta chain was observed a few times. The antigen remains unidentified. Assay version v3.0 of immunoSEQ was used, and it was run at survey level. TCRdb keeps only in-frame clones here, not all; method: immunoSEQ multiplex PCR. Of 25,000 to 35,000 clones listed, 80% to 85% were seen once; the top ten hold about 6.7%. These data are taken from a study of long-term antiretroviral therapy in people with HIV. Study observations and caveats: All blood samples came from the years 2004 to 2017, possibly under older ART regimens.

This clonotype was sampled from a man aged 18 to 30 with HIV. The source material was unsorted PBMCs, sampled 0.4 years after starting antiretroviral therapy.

This chain's CDR3 is CAISALSPLQNNEQFF. CDR3 in DNA: TGTGCCATCAGCGCCTTATCTCCGCTACAAAACAATGAGCAGTTCTTC. V gene TRBV10-3 combines with J gene TRBJ2-1; unclear D gene. Deletions cut 6 bases from V and 5 bases from J, with 20 bases between. Germline V gene sequence: CDR1 ENHRY, CDR2 SYGVKD. The CDR3 has 16 residues.